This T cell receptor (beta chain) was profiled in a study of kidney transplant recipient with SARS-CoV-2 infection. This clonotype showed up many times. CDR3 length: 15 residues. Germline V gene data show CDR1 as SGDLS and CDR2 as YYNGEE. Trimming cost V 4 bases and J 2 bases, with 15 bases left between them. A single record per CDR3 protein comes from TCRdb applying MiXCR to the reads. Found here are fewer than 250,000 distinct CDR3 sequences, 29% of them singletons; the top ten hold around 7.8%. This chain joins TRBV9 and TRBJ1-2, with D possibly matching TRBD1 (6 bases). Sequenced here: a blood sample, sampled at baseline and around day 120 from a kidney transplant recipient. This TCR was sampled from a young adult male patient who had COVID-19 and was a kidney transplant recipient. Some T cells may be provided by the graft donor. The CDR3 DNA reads TGTGCCAGCAGCCAACGGGACACCCAGAACTATGGCTACACCTTC. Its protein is CASSQRDTQNYGYTF.